The entry below describes one TCR beta chain. Its target is unknown. This entry belongs to a study of cytomegalovirus exposure and HLA in healthy donors. With 60 Vbeta and 13 Jbeta primers, the PCR was carried out. Assay used: immunoSEQ multiplex PCR; TCRdb lists only in-frame clones, some missing. The table includes approximately 210,000 clones, 82% detected once. Each of the donors was a healthy bone marrow donor. General study points: Later genetic work tied a missense DCLRE1C variant to beta-chain V and J trimming. When a later analysis compared HLA-associated TCR beta chains with equally common others, the HLA-associated chains turned out to be more clonally expanded and to have lower generation probabilities. Reported performance of the classifier showed diagnosis of cytomegalovirus status with high specificity and sensitivity.

Trimming removed 4 bases from V and 3 bases from J; junction bases left unmatched: 6. The V gene's germline CDR1 is SGHRS and CDR2 YFSETQ. The CDR3 has 15 amino acids. The chain links TRBV5-1 to TRBJ2-3; the match to TRBD1 covers 9 bases. Sample: PBMCs. The clonotype originates from a man aged 35 to 55 in good health and CMV-seropositive. CDR3 in amino acids: CASSPRDRVTDTQYF. The CDR3, as DNA: TGCGCCAGCAGCCCACGGGACAGGGTGACAGATACGCAGTATTTT.